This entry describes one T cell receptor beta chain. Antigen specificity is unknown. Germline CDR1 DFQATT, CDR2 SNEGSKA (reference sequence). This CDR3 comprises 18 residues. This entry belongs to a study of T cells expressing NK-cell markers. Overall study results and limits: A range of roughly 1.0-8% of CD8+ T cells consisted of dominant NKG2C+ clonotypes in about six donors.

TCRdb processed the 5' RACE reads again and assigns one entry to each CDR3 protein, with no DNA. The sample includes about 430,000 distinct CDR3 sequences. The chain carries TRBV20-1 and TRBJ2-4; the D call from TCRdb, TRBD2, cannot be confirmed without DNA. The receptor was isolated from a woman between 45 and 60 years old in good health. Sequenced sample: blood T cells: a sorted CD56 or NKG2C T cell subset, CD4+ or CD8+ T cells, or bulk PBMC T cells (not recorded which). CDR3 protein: CSALTALEGKKAKNIQYF.